These 32 T cell receptor beta chains were all obtained from the same sample, sequenced in a study of human thymus T cells. Profiling relied on immunoSEQ multiplex PCR, and the TCRdb table lists in-frame clones only, not all of them. The table has tens of thousands of clones, around 96% seen once; the top ten hold 0.031%. Thymus tissue for the work was resected from patients undergoing corrective heart surgery. The sample was thymus tissue. These receptors came from a boy in the first two years of life with a congenital heart defect but otherwise immunologically healthy.

V usage is TRBV11-2 and J usage is TRBJ2-1; 10 bases agree with TRBD2. The V gene's germline CDR1 is SGHAT and CDR2 FQNNGV. There are 17 residues in the CDR3. The V gene end was trimmed by 1 base and the J gene end by 3 bases; junction bases not matched to a gene: 6. In DNA form, the CDR3 reads TGTGCCAGCAGCTTAGGGACTAGCGGCTCCGGCTACAATGAGCAGTTCTTC. Translated, it gives CASSLGTSGSGYNEQFF.

The chain joins TRBV5-4 to TRBJ2-7; 9 nucleotides align to TRBD2. The CDR3 contains 16 residues. Per the germline V gene, CDR1 is SGHNT and CDR2 is YYREEE (reference sequence). J was trimmed by 5 bases and V by 1 base; bases with no gene match: 10. The CDR3 region is CASSLNRDAGGDEQYF. The CDR3 DNA sequence: TGTGCCAGCAGCTTGAACAGGGACGCGGGAGGGGACGAGCAGTACTTC.

The chain carries TRBV13 and TRBJ1-2; the D gene is possibly TRBD1 (5 bases). The V and J ends lost 2 bases and 8 bases respectively, with 15 bases between them. The CDR3 runs to 14 residues. CDR1 PRHDT and CDR2 FYEKMQ come from the germline V gene (reference sequence). CDR3 DNA sequence: TGTGCCAGCAGCTTATCGGGGTTGCCAGGGGGCTACACCTTC. Its protein is CASSLSGLPGGYTF.

In this sample, this clone turned up once. The V gene is TRBV7-9, the J gene TRBJ2-1; TRBD2 agrees at 8 bases. V was pared by 0 bases and J by 6 bases, with 10 bases of the junction left unmatched. This CDR3 contains 17 residues. CDR1 and CDR2 (germline): SEHNR, FQNEAQ (reference sequence). CDR3 in DNA: TGTGCCAGCAGCTTAGCGCTCAGGGCTAGCGGGTTCAATGAGCAGTTCTTC. It is translated as CASSLALRASGFNEQFF.

This clone was counted only a few times. Its ends do not fully match the called genes, so a read error is possible. The chain links TRBV6-5 to TRBJ1-4; D is unresolved. The CDR3 runs 9 residues. The germline gives CDR1 MNHEY, CDR2 SVGAGI. The CDR3 is CASSYSRPF. DNA of the CDR3: TGTGCCAGCAGTTACTCTCGTCCCTTT.

This clone has a single count. The J gene is TRBJ1-4, the V gene TRBV19, with D maybe TRBD1 (6 bases). V lost 6 bases, J lost 0 bases, and 17 bases lay in between. The germline V gene encodes CDR1 LNHDA and CDR2 SQIVND (reference sequence). The CDR3 covers 17 residues. Here the CDR3 reads CASREKLDRPTNEKLFF. The CDR3, as DNA: TGTGCCAGTAGGGAGAAATTGGACAGACCAACTAATGAAAAACTGTTTTTT.

This chain uses TRBV11-2 with TRBJ1-2, with 8 bases that match TRBD1. Germline CDR1 and CDR2: SGHAT and FQNNGV. V was clipped by 0 bases and J by 8 bases; unmatched bases: 5. The CDR3 has 14 amino acids. CDR3 bases: TGTGCCAGCAGCTTAGAAAAGACAGGGGACGGCTACACCTTC. This translates into CASSLEKTGDGYTF. Combining the CDR3 with reference TRBV11-2 and TRBJ1-2 gives the whole variable domain EAGVAQSPRYKIIEKRQSVAFWCNPISGHATLYWYQQILGQGPKLLIQFQNNGVVDDSQLPKDRFSAERLKGVDSTLKIQPAKLEDSAVYLCASSLEKTGDGYTFGSGTRLTVV.

V gene TRBV18 combines with J gene TRBJ2-5, with 8 bases aligning to TRBD2. Germline CDR1 reads KGHSH; CDR2 reads LQKENI. The CDR3 runs to 17 residues. V was clipped by 0 bases and J by 3 bases; unmatched bases: 9. The CDR3 region is CASSPPVRAGGEETQYF. The DNA of the CDR3 is TGTGCCAGCTCACCACCAGTAAGGGCGGGAGGCGAAGAGACCCAGTACTTC.

The chain joins TRBV11-3 to TRBJ1-2; D is perhaps TRBD1 (6 bases). This CDR3 contains 19 residues. In germline, CDR1 is SGHNT, CDR2 YENEEA. Trimming left V 3 bases short and J 1 base short, with 24 bases between. CDR3 amino acids: CASSLGGGNGTDDNYGYTF. For the CDR3, the DNA is TGTGCCAGCAGCTTGGGGGGCGGGAACGGGACGGACGATAACTATGGCTACACCTTC.

DNA for the CDR3: TGTGCCAGCAGGACAGGACCGCATGAAGCTTTCTTT. Translated, it gives CASRTGPHEAFF. The chain is built from TRBV5-5 and TRBJ1-1; weak D call: TRBD1 (6 bases). The ends were cut back, 5 bases at V and 7 bases at J, with 12 bases in the middle. The CDR3 sequence is 12 residues long. Germline V gene data show CDR1 as SGHKS and CDR2 as YYEKEE (reference sequence).

Here the CDR3 reads CASSAGPGQETTGELFF. CDR3 nucleotides: TGTGCCAGCAGCGCGGGACCGGGACAGGAGACCACCGGGGAGCTGTTTTTT. The chain combines TRBV7-9 with TRBJ2-2; 8 nucleotides align to TRBD1. Trimming took 5 bases from V and 4 from J; bases not matched to a gene: 12. CDR1 SEHNR and CDR2 FQNEAQ come from the germline V gene (reference sequence). The CDR3 is 17 residues long.

This sequence joins TRBV6-1 and TRBJ2-7; D ambiguous. Trimming left V 2 bases short and J 3 bases short, with 11 bases between. The germline CDR1 and CDR2 sequences are MNHNS and SASEGT. The CDR3 is 14 amino acids. This CDR3 is CASSETVLNYEQYF. The CDR3 region has the DNA TGTGCCAGCAGTGAAACCGTTCTAAACTACGAGCAGTACTTC.

The chain uses TRBV2 and TRBJ2-7; possible D gene TRBD2, 5 bases. Trimming took off 5 bases at V and 0 bases at J, with 26 bases between the two ends. This CDR3 contains 19 residues. Germline V gives CDR1 SNHLY, CDR2 FYNNEI. CDR3 nucleotides: TGTGCCAGCAGTCCGGAACTGAAAGAGGACTTGCTTAGCTCCTACGAGCAGTACTTC. This codes for CASSPELKEDLLSSYEQYF.

The chain uses TRBV20-1 and TRBJ2-3; D is tentatively TRBD1 or TRBD2 (5 bases each). Trimming cost V 6 bases and J 6 bases, with 10 bases left between them. Germline V CDR1 and CDR2: DFQATT, SNEGSKA (reference sequence). This CDR3 region has 11 residues. The DNA for the CDR3 is TGCAGTGCCGGGGCATGGGATACGCAGTATTTT. This codes for CSAGAWDTQYF.

The chain uses TRBV19 and TRBJ1-4, with TRBD1 identical over 8 bases. CDR3 size: 17 residues. Germline V lookup: CDR1 LNHDA, CDR2 SQIVND (reference sequence). V was pared by 3 bases and J by 0 bases, with 6 bases of the junction left unmatched. The CDR3 here is CASSIPMTGATNEKLFF. Here the CDR3 DNA reads TGTGCCAGTAGTATCCCCATGACAGGGGCAACTAATGAAAAACTGTTTTTT.

The chain is built from TRBV10-1 and TRBJ2-7, with D possibly being TRBD2 (5 bases). The germline V gene has CDR1 WNHNN and CDR2 SYGVQD (reference sequence). The CDR3 contains 13 residues. Trimming stripped 0 bases from V and 5 bases from J, with 8 bases between. The DNA of the CDR3 is TGCGCCAGCAGTGAGTCAGAGGGAAACGAGCAGTACTTC. Amino acid sequence: CASSESEGNEQYF.

The V gene is TRBV5-1, the J gene TRBJ2-7, with 12 bases fitting TRBD2. The CDR3 is made up of 15 amino acids. Germline V CDR1 and CDR2: SGHRS, YFSETQ. Trimming removed 3 bases from V and 2 bases from J; junction bases left unmatched: 3. The CDR3 spells CASSYLAGGPYEQYF. The CDR3 coding sequence is TGCGCCAGCAGCTACCTAGCGGGAGGGCCCTACGAGCAGTACTTC.

The V gene is TRBV7-2, the J gene TRBJ1-1; D is unclear. Trimming removed 2 bases at V and 1 base at J, with 5 bases between. CDR1 is SGHTA and CDR2 is FQGNSA in the germline V gene. The CDR3 is 13 amino acids. The CDR3: CASSLWQNTEAFF. CDR3 coding DNA: TGTGCCAGCAGCTTATGGCAGAACACTGAAGCTTTCTTT.

V usage is TRBV19 and J usage is TRBJ2-1, with a weak D call TRBD2 (6 bases). CDR1 is LNHDA and CDR2 is SQIVND in the germline V gene (reference sequence). This CDR3 contains 13 residues. V was pared by 3 bases and J by 9 bases, with 12 bases between. Written as DNA, the CDR3 is TGTGCCAGTAGTATCAGAGGGAGGACTGAGCAGTTCTTC. It encodes CASSIRGRTEQFF.

The chain combines TRBV5-8 with TRBJ1-5, with no clear D. Germline V gene lookup returns CDR1 SGHTS and CDR2 YDEGEE. Trimming left V 2 bases short and J 9 bases short, with 12 bases between. The CDR3 has 13 amino acids. The CDR3 DNA sequence: TGTGCCAGCAGCTTCCGAGTCCGGGGGCCCCAGCATTTT. It yields the protein CASSFRVRGPQHF.

As DNA, the CDR3 is TGCAGCGTTAGACAAGGGAGCAATCAGCCCCAGCATTTT. This gives the protein CSVRQGSNQPQHF. The chain couples TRBV29-1 to TRBJ1-5, with unresolved D. Per germline, CDR1 SQVTM and CDR2 ANQGSEA. The CDR3 contains 13 residues. V lost 5 bases, J lost 1 base, and 9 bases lay in between.

This chain uses TRBV5-3 with TRBJ1-3; tentative D call: TRBD1 (6 bases). TRBV5-3 is an ORF; its function is uncertain. The CDR3 spans 17 residues. Between the trimmed V and J ends, which lost 0 bases and 4 bases, there was a span of 17 bases. CDR3 residues: CARSLAPTGPKGNTIYF. The CDR3 region has the DNA TGTGCCAGAAGCTTGGCCCCGACAGGACCTAAGGGAAACACCATATATTTT.

The V call is TRBV4-3, the J call TRBJ2-1; the match to TRBD1 covers 12 bases. Germline trimming cut 1 base from V and 4 bases from J; bases unmatched to any gene: 17. The CDR3 length is 21 residues. Per germline, CDR1 LGHNA and CDR2 YSLEER. The DNA for the CDR3 is TGCGCCAGCAGCCAAGGATACTCAGGGACAGGGGGCAATCAAAGGTACAATGAGCAGTTCTTC. Its protein product is CASSQGYSGTGGNQRYNEQFF.

The rearrangement links TRBV5-4 to TRBJ1-5; D ambiguous. CDR3 length equals 15 residues. CDR1 and CDR2 (germline): SGHNT, YYREEE (reference sequence). Trimming cost V 4 bases and J 1 base, with 12 bases left between them. CDR3 sequence reads: CASSLTRGSNQPQHF. Here the CDR3 DNA reads TGTGCCAGCAGCCTAACGAGAGGAAGCAATCAGCCCCAGCATTTT.

This chain joins TRBV4-3 and TRBJ1-4, with 9 bases fitting TRBD1. From germline, CDR1 is LGHNA and CDR2 YSLEER. Trimming removed 0 bases from V and 7 bases from J; junction bases left unmatched: 3. CDR3 length: 15 amino acids. The CDR3 DNA sequence: TGCGCCAGCAGCCAAGAGGGACAGGGAACTGAAAAACTGTTTTTT. It translates to CASSQEGQGTEKLFF.

The chain is built from TRBV7-2 and TRBJ2-3, with D hard to call. From germline, CDR1 is SGHTA and CDR2 FQGNSA. V shed 2 bases and J shed 4 bases, with 10 bases lying between them. The CDR3 has 14 amino acids. In DNA form, the CDR3 reads TGTGCCAGCAGCTTAAAGGGTGTCGCAGATACGCAGTATTTT. The encoded protein is CASSLKGVADTQYF.

V gene TRBV2 combines with J gene TRBJ1-1, with D possibly TRBD1 on 5 matching bases. Germline values: CDR1 SNHLY, CDR2 FYNNEI. The V and J ends lost 2 bases and 0 bases respectively, with 22 bases between them. The CDR3 sequence is 19 residues long. DNA of the CDR3: TGTGCCAGCAGTGAATGGGGAACGGAACAGGCCCGACTGAACACTGAAGCTTTCTTT. As protein: CASSEWGTEQARLNTEAFF.

The chain joins TRBV13 to TRBJ1-1; TRBD1 might be the D (6 bases). V lost 4 bases to trimming and J lost 5 bases, with 14 bases between them. CDR1 is PRHDT, CDR2 FYEKMQ, per germline (reference sequence). This CDR3 has 14 residues. CDR3: CASSYSQGRTEAFF. CDR3 in DNA: TGTGCCAGCAGCTACTCACAGGGTAGAACTGAAGCTTTCTTT.

This chain links TRBV7-2 with TRBJ1-1; 7 nucleotides line up with TRBD1. CDR3 length: 15 amino acids. The V segment lost 4 bases and the J segment 4 bases; nucleotides outside the gene matches: 9. The germline V gene encodes CDR1 SGHTA and CDR2 FQGNSA. The CDR3 protein is CASSYPGPGGTEAFF. In nucleotides, the CDR3 is TGTGCCAGCAGCTACCCAGGTCCAGGGGGCACTGAAGCTTTCTTT. The complete variable domain, with remaining parts taken from reference TRBV7-2 and TRBJ1-1, reads GAGVSQSPSNKVTEKGKDVELRCDPISGHTALYWYRQSLGQGLEFLIYFQGNSAPDKSGLPSDRFSAERTGGSVSTLTIQRTQQEDSAVYLCASSYPGPGGTEAFFGQGTRLTVV.

The V call is TRBV28, the J call TRBJ1-1; tentatively, D is TRBD1 (6 bases). The CDR3 has 15 residues. V shed 3 bases and J shed 1 base, with 12 bases lying between them. Germline-derived CDR1 and CDR2 are MDHEN and SYDVKM. The CDR3, as DNA: TGTGCCAGCAGTTTGGGGGCCGAACCGAACACTGAAGCTTTCTTT. It translates to CASSLGAEPNTEAFF.

The genes are TRBV28 and TRBJ1-1, with 10 bases identical to TRBD1. The trim removed 6 bases at V and 1 base at J, leaving 8 bases unmatched. Germline-derived CDR1 and CDR2 are MDHEN and SYDVKM. The CDR3 is 16 residues long. As DNA, the CDR3 is TGTGCCAGCAGCCGCGCAAGGGACAGGGGGAACACTGAAGCTTTCTTT. It specifies CASSRARDRGNTEAFF.

The chain is built from TRBV2 and TRBJ2-7, with 8 positions matching TRBD1. Trimming removed 5 bases from V and 0 bases from J; junction bases left unmatched: 9. This CDR3 is 16 amino acids long. Germline loops: CDR1 SNHLY, CDR2 FYNNEI. CDR3 protein: CASSITWTGLSYEQYF. In nucleotides, the CDR3 is TGTGCCAGCAGTATAACTTGGACAGGGCTCTCCTACGAGCAGTACTTC.